This entry lists 8 T cell receptor beta chains sequenced from one sample in a study of blood T cell repertoires in COVID-19. The method was immunoSEQ multiplex PCR; TCRdb's version includes in-frame clones alone and lacks a portion of them. The data contain about 160,000 clones, about 86% of them singletons. Sequencing input: peripheral blood. These receptors originate from an elderly woman with acute or convalescent COVID-19.

This chain connects TRBV10-3 to TRBJ1-1, with D unclear. CDR1 ENHRY and CDR2 SYGVKD come from the germline V gene. Trimming took off 8 bases at V and 1 base at J, with 8 bases between the two ends. The CDR3 contains 12 residues. Here the CDR3 DNA reads TGTGCCATCGGCAAAGAGAACACTGAAGCTTTCTTT. It is translated as CAIGKENTEAFF.

V and J are TRBV4-2 and TRBJ1-2; 9 nucleotides line up with TRBD1. Germline-derived CDR1 and CDR2 are LGHNA and YNFKEQ. The junction had 13 bases not matched to a gene; V was cut back by 4 bases and J by 4 bases. The CDR3 length is 17 residues. Here the CDR3 DNA reads TGTGCCAGCAGCCCACTGACGGGACAGGGCGTAAGCTATGGCTACACCTTC. Its protein is CASSPLTGQGVSYGYTF.

The chain combines TRBV19 with TRBJ1-5; a weak D match, TRBD1 (5 bases). Trimming shortened V by 3 bases and J by 3 bases, and 12 bases separated the two germline ends. From germline, CDR1 is LNHDA and CDR2 SQIVND (reference sequence). This CDR3 is built from 15 residues. CDR3: CASSMGEGYNQPQHF. The DNA of the CDR3 is TGTGCCAGTAGTATGGGGGAGGGGTACAATCAGCCCCAGCATTTT.

Only a few counts were recorded for this clone. This sequence joins TRBV10-3 and TRBJ2-2, with D tentatively TRBD2 (5 bases). Germline CDR1 ENHRY, CDR2 SYGVKD. The length of the CDR3 is 14 residues. V gave up 4 bases and J gave up 5 bases, with 11 bases separating them. The chain's CDR3 is CAISALAPTGELFF. DNA for the CDR3: TGTGCCATCAGTGCGCTAGCTCCTACCGGGGAGCTGTTTTTT.

The rearrangement links TRBV5-1 to TRBJ2-1, with D possibly being TRBD2 (6 bases). CDR1 and CDR2 (germline): SGHRS, YFSETQ. Deletions cut 4 bases from V and 9 bases from J, with 20 bases between. The CDR3 has 15 residues. CDR3 in amino acids: CASSGSSVGTPEQFF. DNA for the CDR3: TGCGCCAGCAGCGGGTCTAGCGTTGGAACGCCTGAGCAGTTCTTC. The variable domain in full, completed from reference TRBV5-1 and TRBJ2-1, reads KAGVTQTPRYLIKTRGQQVTLSCSPISGHRSVSWYQQTPGQGLQFLFEYFSETQRNKGNFPGRFSGRQFSNSRSEMNVSTLELGDSALYLCASSGSSVGTPEQFFGPGTRLTVL.

The CDR3 reads CASSPFRGQETQYF. The CDR3 DNA follows: TGTGCCAGCAGCCCCTTTCGCGGCCAAGAGACCCAGTACTTC. V usage is TRBV7-6 and J usage is TRBJ2-5; D gene unclear. From germline, CDR1 is SGHVS and CDR2 FNYEAQ. The V end was cut by 5 bases, the J end by 1 base, with 11 bases between. There are 14 residues in the CDR3.

The gene calls are TRBV14 and TRBJ1-1; 8 nucleotides match TRBD1. The CDR3 is 15 residues long. Germline V gives CDR1 SGHDN, CDR2 FVKESK. V shed 5 bases, J shed 1 base, and the junction held 6 bases outside the gene matches. The CDR3 nucleotides are TGTGCCAGCAGCTCAAGGACAGGGTGGAACACTGAAGCTTTCTTT. Protein: CASSSRTGWNTEAFF.

The chain couples TRBV5-5 to TRBJ1-2; 7 bases agree with TRBD1. Trimming took 3 bases from V and 3 from J; bases not matched to a gene: 5. The germline V gene has CDR1 SGHKS and CDR2 YYEKEE (reference sequence). CDR3 length: 14 residues. CDR3 region: CASSYLGTDYGYTF. CDR3 coding DNA: TGTGCCAGCAGCTACCTCGGGACAGACTATGGCTACACCTTC.